These T cell receptor beta chains were read from a single sample in a study of naive and memory T cell subsets. TCRdb independently ran MiXCR on the 5' RACE reads; one entry per CDR3 protein. The table shows about 62,000 distinct CDR3 sequences, with approximately 8.5% occurring only once. The receptors derive from a female donor in good health. Both conserved end residues are part of each CDR3. The order of the fields is V gene, J gene, CDR3 protein.

V: TRBV5-1
J: TRBJ2-6
CDR3: CASSPVGSGANVLTF

V: TRBV7-9
J: TRBJ2-5
CDR3: CASSFDRGQQETQYF

V: TRBV14
J: TRBJ2-5
CDR3: CASSQVQLGQETQYF

V: TRBV5-1
J: TRBJ1-1
CDR3: CASSLVGDSLREAFF

V: TRBV5-1
J: TRBJ1-6
CDR3: CASSGQGASPLHF

V: TRBV5-4
J: TRBJ1-3
CDR3: CASSLEGGSGNTIYF

V: TRBV12-5
J: TRBJ1-3
CDR3: CASGASAGNTIYF

V: TRBV6-1
J: TRBJ1-1
CDR3: CASSDGWTGGSEAFF

V: TRBV7-9
J: TRBJ2-7
CDR3: CASSLATVGGEQYF

V: TRBV5-4
J: TRBJ2-2
CDR3: CASSLEQGVGELFF

V: TRBV7-9
J: TRBJ2-5
CDR3: CASRTMGSTAEETQYF

V: TRBV6-1
J: TRBJ1-3
CDR3: CASSERQGNWPTGNTIYF

V: TRBV6-5
J: TRBJ2-7
CDR3: CASSYSTKGQLATEQYF

V: TRBV29-1
J: TRBJ1-2
CDR3: CSVAASAGAIYGYTF

V: TRBV7-2
J: TRBJ1-2
CDR3: CASSLGGGGLANYGYTF

V: TRBV12-3/TRBV12-4
J: TRBJ2-1
CDR3: CASSSQRTSGPTYNEQFF

V: TRBV28
J: TRBJ2-1
CDR3: CAHRGGSYNEQFF

V: TRBV11-2
J: TRBJ1-2
CDR3: CASSPHTGGSDGYTF

V: TRBV14
J: TRBJ2-3
CDR3: CASSQVGGSTDTQYF

V: TRBV4-1
J: TRBJ2-5
CDR3: CASSHQGETQYF

V: TRBV18
J: TRBJ1-1
CDR3: CASSQDRRNTEAFF

V: TRBV18
J: TRBJ2-3
CDR3: CASSPAQGSDTQYF

V: TRBV6-2/TRBV6-3
J: TRBJ1-1
CDR3: CASARAGWTEAFF

V: TRBV7-3
J: TRBJ2-1
CDR3: CASSLTLDGATHNEQFF

V: TRBV11-2
J: TRBJ1-4
CDR3: CASSLVTPTNEKLFF

V: TRBV29-1
J: TRBJ1-5
CDR3: CSVSLDASNQPQHF

V: TRBV5-1
J: TRBJ1-1
CDR3: CASSFDRGNTEAFF

V: TRBV7-3
J: TRBJ2-3
CDR3: CASSSPSSTDTQYF

V: TRBV4-1
J: TRBJ2-7
CDR3: CASSQDLHRLAGGNSYEQYF

V: TRBV20-1
J: TRBJ2-7
CDR3: CSASSPREGPYEQYF

V: TRBV11-3
J: TRBJ2-1
CDR3: CASSTSGRHNEQFF

V: TRBV2
J: TRBJ2-7
CDR3: CAKMGTQGNEQYF

V: TRBV20-1
J: TRBJ2-2
CDR3: CSARDLMKTPPSNTGELFF

V: TRBV2
J: TRBJ1-5
CDR3: CASRETGVLPQHF

V: TRBV29-1
J: TRBJ2-2
CDR3: CSVRDLGELFF

V: TRBV6-6
J: TRBJ2-7
CDR3: CASSSGQGLAYEQYF

V: TRBV28
J: TRBJ2-1
CDR3: CASSSRRPGQGVGEQFF

V: TRBV7-8
J: TRBJ2-7
CDR3: CASSLAHNRGHYEQYF

V: TRBV11-2
J: TRBJ2-1
CDR3: CASSLARNEQFF

V: TRBV7-6
J: TRBJ2-7
CDR3: CASSRGNEQYF

V: TRBV27
J: TRBJ2-7
CDR3: CASNDSGLISYEQYF

V: TRBV5-1
J: TRBJ1-4
CDR3: CASSLIGLSEKLFF

V: TRBV29-1
J: TRBJ1-2
CDR3: CSVEKALNYGYTF

V: TRBV5-6
J: TRBJ2-1
CDR3: CASSGTGNEQFF

V: TRBV27
J: TRBJ1-5
CDR3: CASSPGVISNQPQHF

V: TRBV19
J: TRBJ2-7
CDR3: CASSLIAGAYEQYF

V: TRBV5-1
J: TRBJ2-2
CDR3: CASSAGQGHAGELFF

V: TRBV14
J: TRBJ2-1
CDR3: CASSQQGYNEQFF

V: TRBV28
J: TRBJ1-2
CDR3: CASSRTVNYGYTF

V: TRBV5-1
J: TRBJ2-3
CDR3: CASSISGGTDTQYF

V: TRBV20-1
J: TRBJ1-6
CDR3: CSASEGQYNSPLHF

V: TRBV24-1
J: TRBJ2-7
CDR3: CAACSRDRPYEQYF

V: TRBV13
J: TRBJ2-7
CDR3: CASSPSDRDRGTYEQYF

V: TRBV5-1
J: TRBJ1-1
CDR3: CASAGQDEAFF

V: TRBV6-6
J: TRBJ1-1
CDR3: CASSWDREINTEAFF

V: TRBV7-9
J: TRBJ2-3
CDR3: CASSSPLVEGSDTQYF

V: TRBV20-1
J: TRBJ2-1
CDR3: CSASDSKVLQGTGNEQFF

V: TRBV5-1
J: TRBJ2-2
CDR3: CASSLASAFTGELFF